This entry lists 8 T cell receptor beta chains sequenced from one sample in a study of blood T cell repertoires in COVID-19. Measured with immunoSEQ multiplex PCR; TCRdb has only the in-frame clones, and not every one. The sample lists 90,000 to 120,000 clones; roughly 90% were seen once. The sequenced sample was peripheral blood. Receptors were obtained from a human donor in a cohort sampled during active COVID-19.

The chain links TRBV15 to TRBJ1-1; D remains ambiguous. V was trimmed by 0 bases and J by 2 bases, leaving 10 bases between them. CDR1 is LNHNV and CDR2 is YYDKDF in the germline V gene (reference sequence). The CDR3 spans 15 residues. The CDR3 spells CATSRDGELNTEAFF. CDR3 DNA sequence: TGTGCCACCAGCAGAGACGGGGAGCTAAACACTGAAGCTTTCTTT.

This clone was observed a single time. This chain connects TRBV5-5 to TRBJ2-5, with a weak D call TRBD2 (7 bases). Trimming removed 0 bases from V and 4 bases from J, with 13 bases in between. Germline CDR1 is SGHKS and CDR2 is YYEKEE (reference sequence). The CDR3 covers 15 residues. In DNA, the CDR3 is TGTGCCAGCAGCTTGGGGTACGGGGGGCGAGAGACCCAGTACTTC. This sequence encodes CASSLGYGGRETQYF.

The chain is built from TRBV19 and TRBJ1-4, with D uncertain. The CDR3 sequence is 15 residues long. CDR1 is LNHDA and CDR2 is SQIVND in the germline V gene (reference sequence). The V end was cut by 7 bases, the J end by 0 bases, with 12 bases between. In nucleotides, the CDR3 is TGTGCCAGTACTTACGGGGATGCAACTAATGAAAAACTGTTTTTT. Its protein is CASTYGDATNEKLFF.

The chain couples TRBV24-1 to TRBJ2-3; TRBD2 matches 13 bases. The CDR3 contains 15 residues. The germline V gene encodes CDR1 KGHDR and CDR2 SFDVKD. V trimming: 5 bases; J trimming: 4 bases; junction bases outside the gene matches: 2. The DNA for the CDR3 is TGTGCCACCAGTGTGGGGACTAGCGGGGCAGATACGCAGTATTTT. This gives the protein CATSVGTSGADTQYF.

This clone was counted between two and nine times. This sequence joins TRBV5-1 and TRBJ1-5; the D is unclear. The CDR3 is 15 amino acids. Germline V gene data show CDR1 as SGHRS and CDR2 as YFSETQ. V dropped 0 bases and J dropped 0 bases, with 7 bases sitting between them. The DNA for the CDR3 is TGCGCCAGCAGCTTGGGAGGGTATAGCAATCAGCCCCAGCATTTT. Translated, it gives CASSLGGYSNQPQHF.

J is TRBJ1-4 and V is TRBV7-9; no clear D gene. The V end lost 2 bases, the J end lost 6 bases, and 7 bases lay between the germline ends. CDR3 length: 13 amino acids. Germline V gene sequence: CDR1 SEHNR, CDR2 FQNEAQ (reference sequence). The CDR3 sequence is CASSLTVYEKLFF. The CDR3 nucleotides are TGTGCCAGCAGCTTAACGGTCTATGAAAAACTGTTTTTT.

This chain joins TRBV25-1 and TRBJ1-2; D possibly corresponds to TRBD1 (5 bases). The CDR3 length is 15 residues. The germline CDR1 and CDR2 sequences are MGHDK and SYGVNS. Trimming pared 5 bases from V and 2 bases from J, leaving 15 bases between. The CDR3 loop is CASSSDLPGNYGYTF. The CDR3 bases are TGTGCCAGCAGTTCCGACCTACCAGGGAACTATGGCTACACCTTC.

This chain uses TRBV30 with TRBJ2-7; TRBD2 agrees at 10 bases. The CDR3 is 15 residues long. The ends lost 5 bases at V and 6 bases at J; junction bases unmatched: 13. From germline, CDR1 is GTSNPN and CDR2 SVGIG (reference sequence). This CDR3 is CAWDDLASGSSEQYF. CDR3 nucleotides: TGTGCCTGGGACGACCTGGCTAGCGGGAGCTCCGAGCAGTACTTC.